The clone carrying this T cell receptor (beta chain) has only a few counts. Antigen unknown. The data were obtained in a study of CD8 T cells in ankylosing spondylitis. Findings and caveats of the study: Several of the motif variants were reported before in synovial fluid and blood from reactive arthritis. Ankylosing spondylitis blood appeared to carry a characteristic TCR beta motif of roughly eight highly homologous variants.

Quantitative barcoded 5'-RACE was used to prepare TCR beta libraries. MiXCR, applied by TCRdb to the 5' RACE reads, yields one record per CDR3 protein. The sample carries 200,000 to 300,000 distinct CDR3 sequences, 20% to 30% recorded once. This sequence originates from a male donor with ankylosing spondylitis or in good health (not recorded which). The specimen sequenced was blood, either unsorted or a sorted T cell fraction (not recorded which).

The DNA of the CDR3 is TGTGCCAGCAGGACGGTGACAGGTTACAATGAGCAGTTCTTC. Translation gives CASRTVTGYNEQFF. The chain employs TRBV6-1 and TRBJ2-1; D perhaps matches TRBD1 (6 bases). The CDR3 has 14 residues. Trimming cost V 6 bases and J 4 bases, with 13 bases left between them. Looked up from germline, CDR1 is MNHNS and CDR2 is SASEGT.